The present TCR beta chain was sequenced within a study of monozygotic twins with inflammatory bowel disease. This CDR3 spans 16 amino acids. CDR1 is KGHDR and CDR2 is SFDVKD in the germline V gene. TCRdb re-called the 5' RACE reads, yielding one record per CDR3 amino acid sequence without DNA. In total, the table holds 140,000 to 150,000 distinct CDR3 sequences. The clonotype comes from a human donor with ulcerative colitis or Crohn's disease, or a healthy co-twin of an affected twin (not recorded which). The J gene is TRBJ2-7, the V gene TRBV24-1; TCRdb picks TRBD1, but there is no DNA to check that call. Specimen: blood. This CDR3 reads CATSDSESRDIHEQYF.